These 15 T cell receptor beta chains share one sample of origin, sequenced in a study of glioma-infiltrating T cells after dendritic cell vaccination. Generated by immunoSEQ multiplex PCR, the TCRdb table keeps only in-frame clones and is missing some. The sample lists 65,000 to 80,000 clones, 65% to 90% occurring once. The sample here was blood, taken before dendritic cell vaccination. These receptors were taken from a human donor with glioblastoma.

This clone has just one count. This chain joins TRBV15 and TRBJ2-5; 9 bases are a match to TRBD1. The CDR3 is 14 amino acids. Germline V gives CDR1 LNHNV, CDR2 YYDKDF (reference sequence). V lost 5 bases to trimming and J lost 3 bases; unmatched junction nucleotides: 4. For the CDR3, the DNA is TGTGCCACCAGCCGCCGGACAGGGGAAGAGACCCAGTACTTC. Translated, it gives CATSRRTGEETQYF.

The rearrangement joins TRBV10-3 to TRBJ1-5; the match to TRBD1 covers 11 bases. Trimming at V came to 6 bases and at J to 4 bases, leaving 2 bases not matched to a gene. This CDR3 spans 14 amino acids. Germline CDR1 is ENHRY and CDR2 is SYGVKD. In DNA, the CDR3 is TGTGCCATCAGAGGGGACAGGGGGAATCAGCCCCAGCATTTT. It specifies CAIRGDRGNQPQHF.

The rearrangement links TRBV2 to TRBJ2-1; 9 nucleotides agree with TRBD2. V was clipped by 4 bases and J by 7 bases; unmatched bases: 5. Per the germline V gene, CDR1 is SNHLY and CDR2 is FYNNEI. The CDR3 has 14 residues. CDR3 coding DNA: TGTGCCAGCAGTGTCCTAGCGGGGAAGAATGAGCAGTTCTTC. Protein sequence: CASSVLAGKNEQFF.

The V call is TRBV15, the J call TRBJ2-2, with no clear D. The length of the CDR3 is 19 residues. Germline CDR1 and CDR2: LNHNV and YYDKDF (reference sequence). V shed 1 base and J shed 1 base, with 19 bases lying between them. The CDR3 spells CATSRAPGSLLMNTGELFF. The DNA for the CDR3 is TGTGCCACCAGCAGAGCACCAGGCTCTCTTTTAATGAACACCGGGGAGCTGTTTTTT.

This clone was seen a handful of times. The chain is built from TRBV28 and TRBJ1-1, with unresolved D. CDR1 MDHEN and CDR2 SYDVKM come from the germline V gene. This CDR3 comprises 12 residues. V lost 5 bases and J lost 10, with 14 bases in between. DNA of the CDR3: TGTGCCAGCAGTCTCTATCGGGTGGGAGCTTTCTTT. Protein sequence: CASSLYRVGAFF.

This clone showed up just once. The rearrangement joins TRBV30 to TRBJ1-2; D is possibly TRBD1 (5 bases). CDR3 length equals 15 residues. The germline V and J ends were trimmed by 4 bases and 4 bases, with 19 bases remaining between them. Germline V CDR1 and CDR2: GTSNPN, SVGIG (reference sequence). The CDR3 DNA follows: TGTGCCTGGACCCCCGTGCGCGGGGGATCCTATGGCTACACCTTC. The encoded protein is CAWTPVRGGSYGYTF.

V gene TRBV30 combines with J gene TRBJ2-7, with D possibly matching TRBD2 (5 bases). V was cut by 3 bases and J by 2 bases, with 11 bases left in between. Germline values: CDR1 GTSNPN, CDR2 SVGIG (reference sequence). The CDR3 is made up of 13 amino acids. The CDR3 DNA reads as TGTGCCTGGAGGACTCCCGGGGCCTACGAGCAGTACTTC. Amino acid sequence: CAWRTPGAYEQYF.

This clone is labeled as medium-sized (0.01 to 0.1%). The chain recombines TRBV5-6 with TRBJ1-2, with 7 bases that match TRBD1. The ends lost 6 bases at V and 4 bases at J; junction bases unmatched: 12. The CDR3 totals 15 residues. The germline CDR1 and CDR2 sequences are SGHDT and YYEEEE. The CDR3 region has the DNA TGTGCCAGCATCGAGGAAGGGGGCCCGGTCTATGGCTACACCTTC. Its translation: CASIEEGGPVYGYTF.

J is TRBJ2-7 and V is TRBV2, with D possibly matching TRBD2 (6 bases). The CDR3 has 13 residues. V shed 8 bases and J shed 5 bases, with 16 bases lying between them. Germline values: CDR1 SNHLY, CDR2 FYNNEI. The CDR3 reads CASQLLAGNEQYF. Here the CDR3 DNA reads TGTGCCAGCCAACTCTTGGCGGGGAACGAGCAGTACTTC.

The chain recombines TRBV6-1 with TRBJ2-3; D ambiguous. Germline CDR1 reads MNHNS; CDR2 reads SASEGT. V lost 6 bases and J lost 0, with 13 bases in between. The CDR3 is 15 amino acids. CDR3 nucleotides: TGTGCCAGCAGACAAAACCCGCCTAGCACAGATACGCAGTATTTT. It yields the protein CASRQNPPSTDTQYF.

The chain has TRBV2 and TRBJ1-5; D is unclear. The CDR3 length is 13 residues. CDR1 SNHLY and CDR2 FYNNEI come from the germline V gene. V lost 1 base and J lost 11, with 12 bases in between. The CDR3 nucleotides are TGTGCCAGCAGTGAAGGGGAAGCGGTGACCCAGCATTTT. It is translated as CASSEGEAVTQHF.

V is TRBV19 and J is TRBJ1-4; maybe TRBD1 (6 bases). The V end lost 5 bases, the J end lost 2 bases, and 12 bases lay between the germline ends. Germline lookup yields CDR1 LNHDA and CDR2 SQIVND (reference sequence). The CDR3 loop spans 15 amino acids. The chain's CDR3 is CASSLQGLTNEKLFF. The CDR3 DNA reads TGTGCCAGTAGTTTACAGGGATTGACTAATGAAAAACTGTTTTTT. Full variable domain (rest looked up from reference TRBV19 and TRBJ1-4): DGGITQSPKYLFRKEGQNVTLSCEQNLNHDAMYWYRQDPGQGLRLIYYSQIVNDFQKGDIAEGYSVSREKKESFPLTVTSAQKNPTAFYLCASSLQGLTNEKLFFGSGTQLSVL.

This clone has only a few counts. The chain combines TRBV7-2 with TRBJ2-7, with 7 bases fitting TRBD1. The CDR3 has 15 residues. V lost 7 bases to trimming and J lost 3 bases; unmatched junction nucleotides: 12. Germline assignment: CDR1 SGHTA and CDR2 FQGNSA. This chain's CDR3 is CASTPTPGQNYEQYF. The CDR3 DNA reads TGTGCCAGCACCCCTACCCCGGGACAGAACTACGAGCAGTACTTC. The full variable domain, in which reference TRBV7-2 and TRBJ2-7 provide the parts outside the CDR3, is GAGVSQSPSNKVTEKGKDVELRCDPISGHTALYWYRQSLGQGLEFLIYFQGNSAPDKSGLPSDRFSAERTGGSVSTLTIQRTQQEDSAVYLCASTPTPGQNYEQYFGPGTRLTVT.

This sequence joins TRBV28 and TRBJ2-1, with D maybe TRBD2 (5 bases). The CDR3 contains 12 residues. Germline CDR1 is MDHEN and CDR2 is SYDVKM. Trimming took off 6 bases at V and 4 bases at J, with 7 bases between the two ends. This CDR3 reads CASSGGYNEQFF. Written as DNA, the CDR3 is TGTGCCAGCAGCGGCGGGTACAATGAGCAGTTCTTC.

The chain uses TRBV18 and TRBJ1-1, with TRBD1 matching 10 bases. Germline V gene lookup returns CDR1 KGHSH and CDR2 LQKENI. This CDR3 is built from 16 residues. With V trimmed by 6 bases and J by 4 bases, 11 bases remained unmatched. CDR3: CASSPNRDRGFTEAFF. CDR3 in DNA: TGTGCCAGCTCGCCCAACCGGGACAGGGGTTTCACTGAAGCTTTCTTT.